This TCR beta chain was captured in a study of graft-versus-host responses after intestinal transplantation. Only in-frame clones appear in the TCRdb table, and some are missing; sequencing was by immunoSEQ multiplex PCR. The table has more than 95,000 clones, 93% seen once; the top ten hold approximately 1%. Points on this clone: Its target is not known.

The germline V gene has CDR1 SNHLY and CDR2 FYNNEI. The CDR3 runs to 10 residues. The V end lost 10 bases, the J end lost 4 bases, and 6 bases lay between the germline ends. Sequencing used unstimulated CD8+ T cells sorted from spleen or lymph node cells, obtained before intestinal transplant. The chain couples TRBV2 to TRBJ2-3; D remains unclear. The source of this sequence is a human donor who received an intestinal transplant. CDR3 nucleotides: TGTGCCACGCTAGCAGATACGCAGTATTTT. Its protein product is CATLADTQYF. Variable domain in full (rest from reference TRBV2 and TRBJ2-3): EPEVTQTPSHQVTQMGQEVILRCVPISNHLYFYWYRQILGQKVEFLVSFYNNEISEKSEIFDDQFSVERPDGSNFTLKIRSTKLEDSAMYFCATLADTQYFGPGTRLTVL.